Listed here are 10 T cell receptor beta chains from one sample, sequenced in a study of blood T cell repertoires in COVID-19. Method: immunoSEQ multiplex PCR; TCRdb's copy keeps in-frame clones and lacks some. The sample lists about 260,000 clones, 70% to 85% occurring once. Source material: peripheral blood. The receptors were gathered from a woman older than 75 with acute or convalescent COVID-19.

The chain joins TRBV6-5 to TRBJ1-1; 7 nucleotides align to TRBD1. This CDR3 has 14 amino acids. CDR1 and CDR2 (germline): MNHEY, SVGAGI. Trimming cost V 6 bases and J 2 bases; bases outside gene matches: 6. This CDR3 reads CASSGNRGNTEAFF. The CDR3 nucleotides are TGTGCCAGCAGCGGCAACAGGGGTAACACTGAAGCTTTCTTT.

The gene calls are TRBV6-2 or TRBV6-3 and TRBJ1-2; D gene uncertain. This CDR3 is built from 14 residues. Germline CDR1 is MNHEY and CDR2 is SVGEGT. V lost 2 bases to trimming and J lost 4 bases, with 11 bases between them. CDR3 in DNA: TGTGCCAGCAGTTACGTGGGAGCCCGCTATGGCTACACCTTC. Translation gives CASSYVGARYGYTF.

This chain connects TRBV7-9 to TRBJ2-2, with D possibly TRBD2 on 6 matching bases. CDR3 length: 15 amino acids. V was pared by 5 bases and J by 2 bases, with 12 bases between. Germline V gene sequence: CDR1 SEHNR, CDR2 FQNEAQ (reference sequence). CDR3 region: CASSLSGPNTGELFF. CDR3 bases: TGTGCCAGCAGCCTTAGCGGCCCTAACACCGGGGAGCTGTTTTTT.

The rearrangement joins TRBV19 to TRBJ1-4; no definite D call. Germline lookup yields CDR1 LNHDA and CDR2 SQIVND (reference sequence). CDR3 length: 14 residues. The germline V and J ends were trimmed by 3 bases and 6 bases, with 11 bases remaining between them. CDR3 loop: CASSILAEDEKLFF. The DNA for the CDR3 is TGTGCCAGTAGTATCCTGGCCGAGGATGAAAAACTGTTTTTT.

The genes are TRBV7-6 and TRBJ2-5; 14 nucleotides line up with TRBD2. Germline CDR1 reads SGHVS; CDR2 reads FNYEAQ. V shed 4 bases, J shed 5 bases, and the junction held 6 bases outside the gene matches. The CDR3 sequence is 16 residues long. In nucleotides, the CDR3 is TGTGCCAGCAGCTCCGGACTAGCGGGAGGTCGGGAGACCCAGTACTTC. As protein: CASSSGLAGGRETQYF.

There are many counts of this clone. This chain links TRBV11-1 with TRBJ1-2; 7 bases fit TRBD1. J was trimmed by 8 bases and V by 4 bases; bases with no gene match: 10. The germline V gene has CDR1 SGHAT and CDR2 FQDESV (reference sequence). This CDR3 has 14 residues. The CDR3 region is CASSSRTGYGGYTF. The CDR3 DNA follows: TGTGCCAGCAGCTCGAGGACAGGCTATGGCGGCTACACCTTC.

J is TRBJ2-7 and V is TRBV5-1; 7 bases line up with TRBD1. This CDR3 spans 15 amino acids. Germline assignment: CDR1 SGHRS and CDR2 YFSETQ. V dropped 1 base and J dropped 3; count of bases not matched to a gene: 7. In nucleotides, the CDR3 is TGCGCCAGCAGCTTGATCACAGGGGCTAACTACGAGCAGTACTTC. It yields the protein CASSLITGANYEQYF.

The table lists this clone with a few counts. The CDR3 reads CASSARGRTGELFF. In nucleotides, the CDR3 is TGTGCCAGCAGTGCCAGGGGGCGGACCGGGGAGCTGTTTTTT. V is TRBV6-2 or TRBV6-3 and J is TRBJ2-2, with 8 bases fitting TRBD1. Germline trimming cut 5 bases from V and 5 bases from J; bases unmatched to any gene: 4. The V gene's germline CDR1 is MNHEY and CDR2 SVGEGT. The length of the CDR3 is 14 residues.

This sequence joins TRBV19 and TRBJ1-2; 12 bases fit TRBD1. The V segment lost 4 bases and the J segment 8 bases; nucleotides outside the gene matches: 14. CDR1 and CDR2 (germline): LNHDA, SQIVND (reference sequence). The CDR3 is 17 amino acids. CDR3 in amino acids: CASSTTGTGGLLGGYTF. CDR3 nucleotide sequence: TGTGCCAGTAGTACGACCGGGACAGGGGGCCTTCTGGGAGGCTACACCTTC.

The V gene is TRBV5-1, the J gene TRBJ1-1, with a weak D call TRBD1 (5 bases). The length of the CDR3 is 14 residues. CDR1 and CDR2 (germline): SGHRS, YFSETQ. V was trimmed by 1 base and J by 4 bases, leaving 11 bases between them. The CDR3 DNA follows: TGCGCCAGCAGCTTGCAGGGCACAGGCACTGAAGCTTTCTTT. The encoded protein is CASSLQGTGTEAFF.